These 7 T cell receptor beta chains were sequenced from one sample in a study of beta chain features in type 1 diabetes. Expressed TCRB transcripts were sequenced because the entire RNA isolate underwent reverse transcription. Sequenced by immunoSEQ multiplex PCR; TCRdb stores in-frame clones only, minus some. The sample records about 620,000 clones, about 16% being singletons. Sequencing was carried out using naive CD4+ T cells from blood. These receptor sequences come from a man aged 18 to 30 in good health.

This clone was detected a few times. The chain carries TRBV6-6 and TRBJ2-7; 7 nucleotides agree with TRBD1. CDR3 size: 13 residues. CDR1 is MNHNY, CDR2 SVGAGI, per germline (reference sequence). J gave up 1 base and V 5 bases, and 2 bases lay outside the gene matches. CDR3 sequence (DNA): TGTGCCAGCAGTACAGGGGAATCCTACGAGCAGTACTTC. Its protein product is CASSTGESYEQYF.

This chain connects TRBV11-3 to TRBJ2-1; D is undetermined. V lost 5 bases and J 3 bases, leaving 14 bases between the germline ends. The CDR3 is made up of 15 amino acids. CDR1 is SGHNT, CDR2 YENEEA, per germline. In DNA, the CDR3 is TGTGCCAGCAGCGAAAGGGCTGTCGGCTACAATGAGCAGTTCTTC. It encodes CASSERAVGYNEQFF. The whole variable domain, filled in from reference TRBV11-3 and TRBJ2-1, reads EAGVVQSPRYKIIEKKQPVAFWCNPISGHNTLYWYLQNLGQGPELLIRYENEEAVDDSQLPKDRFSAERLKGVDSTLKIQPAELGDSAVYLCASSERAVGYNEQFFGPGTRLTVL.

This clone was observed a handful of times. This chain connects TRBV18 to TRBJ2-6; possibly TRBD1 for D (6 bases). CDR1 is KGHSH, CDR2 LQKENI, per germline. The CDR3 spans 19 residues. V shed 6 bases and J shed 0 bases, with 21 bases lying between them. The CDR3 bases are TGTGCCAGCTCTTCCCAGGGGCAGACTTTGCCCTCTGGGGCCAACGTCCTGACTTTC. Amino acid sequence: CASSSQGQTLPSGANVLTF. Full variable domain (missing parts from reference TRBV18 and TRBJ2-6): NAGVMQNPRHLVRRRGQEARLRCSPMKGHSHVYWYRQLPEEGLKFMVYLQKENIIDESGMPKERFSAEFPKEGPSILRIQQVVRGDSAAYFCASSSQGQTLPSGANVLTFGAGSRLTVL.

In its sample, this clone was seen a few times. This chain connects TRBV2 to TRBJ2-1; D unclear. This CDR3 has 14 amino acids. Germline values: CDR1 SNHLY, CDR2 FYNNEI. Trimming removed 7 bases from V and 2 bases from J, with 12 bases in between. CDR3: CASTVGPTYNEQFF. The DNA of the CDR3 is TGTGCCAGCACGGTAGGGCCCACCTACAATGAGCAGTTCTTC.

This CDR3 reads CASSLAPGPYGYTF. As DNA, the CDR3 is TGCGCCAGCAGCTTGGCCCCCGGACCCTATGGCTACACCTTC. The V gene is TRBV5-1, the J gene TRBJ1-2; D remains unclear. CDR1 SGHRS and CDR2 YFSETQ come from the germline V gene. V was clipped by 0 bases and J by 4 bases, with 10 bases between them. This CDR3 has 14 amino acids.

A remark on this clone: Other DNA sequences from this sample encode an identical CDR3 as well. The V gene is TRBV20-1, the J gene TRBJ1-2, with 7 bases that match TRBD1. The germline CDR1 and CDR2 sequences are DFQATT and SNEGSKA (reference sequence). The V gene end was trimmed by 5 bases and the J gene end by 6 bases; junction bases not matched to a gene: 0. The CDR3 length is 10 residues. CDR3: CSADRDGYTF. CDR3 nucleotides: TGCAGTGCTGACAGGGATGGCTACACCTTC.

This clone was found a few times. The chain combines TRBV5-4 with TRBJ2-1; TRBD1 agrees at 7 bases. V gave up 0 bases and J gave up 8 bases; unmatched junction bases: 8. Germline V gene lookup returns CDR1 SGHNT and CDR2 YYREEE (reference sequence). CDR3 length equals 15 residues. The chain's CDR3 is CASSLERGRQDEQFF. In nucleotides, the CDR3 is TGTGCCAGCAGCTTGGAAAGGGGGCGCCAGGATGAGCAGTTCTTC. Variable domain in full (rest from reference TRBV5-4 and TRBJ2-1): ETGVTQSPTHLIKTRGQQVTLRCSSQSGHNTVSWYQQALGQGPQFIFQYYREEENGRGNFPPRFSGLQFPNYSSELNVNALELDDSALYLCASSLERGRQDEQFFGPGTRLTVL.